This T cell receptor (beta chain) comes out of a study of technical replicates of blood from a few donors. Data came from immunoSEQ multiplex PCR; TCRdb stores just in-frame clones and leaves some out. The data show around 100,000 clones, roughly 95% seen once. CDR3 length equals 12 residues. Trimming took off 6 bases at V and 6 bases at J, with 10 bases between the two ends. Germline CDR1 is KGHSY and CDR2 is FQNENV. The clonotype originates from a human donor in good health. V gene TRBV16 combines with J gene TRBJ2-3; D uncertain. The sequencing input was T cells isolated from PBMCs. The CDR3 region has the DNA TGTGCCAGCAGTTCCACTTGGGATACGCAGTATTTT. Its translation: CASSSTWDTQYF.